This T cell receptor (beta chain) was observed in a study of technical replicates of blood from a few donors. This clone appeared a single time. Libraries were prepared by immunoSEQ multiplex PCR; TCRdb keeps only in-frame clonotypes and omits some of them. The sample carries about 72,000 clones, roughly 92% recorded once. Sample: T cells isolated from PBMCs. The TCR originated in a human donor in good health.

The CDR3 nucleotides read TGCAGCGTTGAATCAGTCCCGGGACTCCAGGATGAGCAGTTCTTC. Protein sequence: CSVESVPGLQDEQFF. The chain carries TRBV29-1 and TRBJ2-1; D may be TRBD2 (6 bases). Trimming shortened V by 2 bases and J by 8 bases, and 19 bases separated the two germline ends. The CDR3 has 15 amino acids. Germline loops: CDR1 SQVTM, CDR2 ANQGSEA.